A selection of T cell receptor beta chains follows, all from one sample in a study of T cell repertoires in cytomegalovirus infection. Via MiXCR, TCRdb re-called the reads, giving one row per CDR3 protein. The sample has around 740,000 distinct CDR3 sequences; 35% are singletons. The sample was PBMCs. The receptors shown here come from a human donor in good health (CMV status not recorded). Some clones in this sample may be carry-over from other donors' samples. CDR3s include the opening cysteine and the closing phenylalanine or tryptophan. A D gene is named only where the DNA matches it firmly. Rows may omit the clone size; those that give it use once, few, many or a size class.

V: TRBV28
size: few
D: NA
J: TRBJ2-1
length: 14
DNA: TGTGCCAGCAGTCCCAGGACTACTCGCAATGAGCAGTTCTTC
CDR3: CASSPRTTRNEQFF

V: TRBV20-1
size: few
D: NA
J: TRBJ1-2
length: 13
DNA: TGCAGTGCTAGGGTTTACAGGGAGGGTGGCTACACCTTC
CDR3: CSARVYREGGYTF

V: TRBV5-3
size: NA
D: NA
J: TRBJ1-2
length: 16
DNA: TGTGCCAGCAGCTTGGACCTTCGGAGCCGGTCCTATGGCTACACCTTC
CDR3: CASSLDLRSRSYGYTF

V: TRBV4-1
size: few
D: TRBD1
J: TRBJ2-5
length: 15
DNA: TGCGCCAGCAGCCAAGAGGGACAGGGGCCAAAGACCCAGTACTTC
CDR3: CASSQEGQGPKTQYF

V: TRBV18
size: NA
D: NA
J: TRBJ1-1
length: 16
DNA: TGTGCCATCTCACCAAATAGCCAATCATCTAACACTGAAGCTTTCTTT
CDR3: CAISPNSQSSNTEAFF

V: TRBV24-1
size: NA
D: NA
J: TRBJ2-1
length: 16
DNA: TGTGCCACCAGTGGGACTTCAGGGGGACTCGACAATGAGCAGTTCTTC
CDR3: CATSGTSGGLDNEQFF

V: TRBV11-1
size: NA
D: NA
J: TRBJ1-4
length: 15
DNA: TGTGCCAGCAGCTTATGGGACGTCGCAGGAGAAAAACTGTTTTTT
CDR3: CASSLWDVAGEKLFF

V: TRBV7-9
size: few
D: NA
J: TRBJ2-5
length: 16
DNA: TGTGCCAGCAGGCGTGGGGGCGGGAGCGAGCAAGAGACCCAGTACTTC
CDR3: CASRRGGGSEQETQYF

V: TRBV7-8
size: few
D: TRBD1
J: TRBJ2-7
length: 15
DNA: TGTGCCAGCAGCTCAGGATGGGGACAGTCCTACGAGCAGTACTTC
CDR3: CASSSGWGQSYEQYF

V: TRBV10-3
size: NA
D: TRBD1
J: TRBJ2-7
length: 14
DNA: TGTGCCATCAGTGAGTCGGGACAGTCCTACGAGCAGTACTTC
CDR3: CAISESGQSYEQYF

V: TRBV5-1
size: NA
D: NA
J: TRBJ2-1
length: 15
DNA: TGCGCCAGCAGCGGGCTGGGGGGGGGCCCTAATGAGCAGTTCTTC
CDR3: CASSGLGGGPNEQFF

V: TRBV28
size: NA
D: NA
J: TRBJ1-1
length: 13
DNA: TGTGCCAGCAGTTTCGCGTTAACCACTGAAGCTTTCTTT
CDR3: CASSFALTTEAFF

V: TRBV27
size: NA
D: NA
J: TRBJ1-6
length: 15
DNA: TGTGCCAGCAGTTTAGGGGGGGTCCAAGGCTCACCCCTCCACTTT
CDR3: CASSLGGVQGSPLHF

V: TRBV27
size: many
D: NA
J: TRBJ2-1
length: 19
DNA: TGTGCCAGCAGTTTTTCGGGACGGCTGGACCGGAGCTCCTACAATGAGCAGTTCTTC
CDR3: CASSFSGRLDRSSYNEQFF

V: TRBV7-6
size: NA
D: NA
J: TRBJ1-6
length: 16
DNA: TGTGCCAGCAGCGGAAGCAGGGATGGGGGTAATTCACCCCTCCACTTT
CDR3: CASSGSRDGGNSPLHF

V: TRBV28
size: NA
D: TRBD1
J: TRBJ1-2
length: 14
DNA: TGTGCCAGCAGTTTACCGGGACAGGGTGAGCGCTACACCTTC
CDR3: CASSLPGQGERYTF

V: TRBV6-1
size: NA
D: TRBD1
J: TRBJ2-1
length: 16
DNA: TGTGCCAGCAGTGAAGGGCCCGGGACAGGGTACAATGAGCAGTTCTTC
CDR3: CASSEGPGTGYNEQFF

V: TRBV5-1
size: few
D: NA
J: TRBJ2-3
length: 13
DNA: TGCGCCAGCAGCTTGGGGTCGCGCGATACGCAGTATTTT
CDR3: CASSLGSRDTQYF

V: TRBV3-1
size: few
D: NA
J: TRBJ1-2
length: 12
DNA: TGTGCCAGCAGTGTTGGCTATTCTGGCTACACCTTC
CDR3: CASSVGYSGYTF

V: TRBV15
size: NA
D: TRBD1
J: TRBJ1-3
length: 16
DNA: TGTGCCACCAGCTTCGACCCTCCGGACAGGGGAAACACCATATATTTT
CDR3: CATSFDPPDRGNTIYF

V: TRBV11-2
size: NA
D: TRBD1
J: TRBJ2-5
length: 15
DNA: TGTGCCAGCTCCGCCGGGACAGGGCCCTTTTGGGCCCAGTACTTC
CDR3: CASSAGTGPFWAQYF

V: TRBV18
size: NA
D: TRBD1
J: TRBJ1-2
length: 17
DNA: TGTGCCAGCTCACTAATGCCGACAGGGGCTTCTAACTATGGCTACACCTTC
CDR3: CASSLMPTGASNYGYTF

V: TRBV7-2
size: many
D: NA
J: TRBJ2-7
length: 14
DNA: TGTGCCAGCAGCAGGACGGGCCTTAATTACGAGCAGTACTTC
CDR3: CASSRTGLNYEQYF